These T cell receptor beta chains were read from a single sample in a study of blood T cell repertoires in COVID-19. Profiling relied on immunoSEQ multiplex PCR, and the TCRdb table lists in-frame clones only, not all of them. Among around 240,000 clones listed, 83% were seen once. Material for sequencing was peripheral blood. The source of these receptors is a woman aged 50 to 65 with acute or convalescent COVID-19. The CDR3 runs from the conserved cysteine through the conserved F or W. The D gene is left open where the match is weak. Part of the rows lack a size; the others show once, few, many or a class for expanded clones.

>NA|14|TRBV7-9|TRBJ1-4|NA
TGTGCCAGCAGCTTAGGGCAGTTTAATGAAAAACTGTTTTTT
CASSLGQFNEKLFF
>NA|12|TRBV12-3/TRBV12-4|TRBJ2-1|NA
TGTGCCAGCAGGGTTAGCGCCTATGAGCAGTTCTTC
CASRVSAYEQFF
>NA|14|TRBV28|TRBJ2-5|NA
TGTGCCAGCAGTTTAAGCAGGGCCACGAAGACCCAGTACTTC
CASSLSRATKTQYF
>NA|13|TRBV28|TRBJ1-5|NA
TGTGCCAGCAACCGCCTCGGGTATCAGCCCCAGCATTTT
CASNRLGYQPQHF
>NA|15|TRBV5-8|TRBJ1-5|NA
TGTGCCAGCAGCACGACAGTGTATAGCAATCAGCCCCAGCATTTT
CASSTTVYSNQPQHF
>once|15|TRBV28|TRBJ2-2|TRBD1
TGTGCCAGCAGCGGGACAGGGATACGCACCGGGGAGCTGTTTTTT
CASSGTGIRTGELFF
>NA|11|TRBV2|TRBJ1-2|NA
TGTGCCAGCAGAGGGGAGGATGGCTACACCTTC
CASRGEDGYTF
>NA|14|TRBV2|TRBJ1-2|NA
TGTGCCAGCAGTGGGGAGATGGCAAAGTATGGCTACACCTTC
CASSGEMAKYGYTF
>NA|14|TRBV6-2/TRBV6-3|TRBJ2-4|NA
TGTGCCAGCATCCCGGGCGGGGCCAAAAACATTCAGTACTTC
CASIPGGAKNIQYF
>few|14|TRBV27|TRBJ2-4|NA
TGTGCCAGCAGGTCCCAGACGACGGGAAACATTCAGTACTTC
CASRSQTTGNIQYF
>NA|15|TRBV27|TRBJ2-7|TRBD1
TGTGCCAGCAGTTCCCGACAGGGGCCCCACTACGAGCAGTACTTC
CASSSRQGPHYEQYF
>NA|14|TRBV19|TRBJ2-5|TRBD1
TGTGCCAGTAGTATGGGACAGGGAAGTGAGACCCAGTACTTC
CASSMGQGSETQYF
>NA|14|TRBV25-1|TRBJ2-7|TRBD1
TGTGCCAGCAGTAGTGGGACAGGGGTCGACGAGCAGTACTTC
CASSSGTGVDEQYF
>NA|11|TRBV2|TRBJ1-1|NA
TGTGCCAGCCGCAGGAACACTGAAGCTTTCTTT
CASRRNTEAFF
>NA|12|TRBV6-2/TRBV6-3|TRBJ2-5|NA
TGTGCCAGCAGTTACTATGGAGGGACCCAGTACTTC
CASSYYGGTQYF
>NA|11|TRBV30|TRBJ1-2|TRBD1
TGTGCCTGGAGTACAGGGGTCGGCTACACCTTC
CAWSTGVGYTF
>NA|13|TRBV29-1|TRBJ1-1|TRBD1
TGCAGCGTGGGGGGATACAGGGGAACTGAAGCTTTCTTT
CSVGGYRGTEAFF
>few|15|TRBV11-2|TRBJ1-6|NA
TGTGCCAGCAGGCGCCCCGGGGATCGTGATTCACCCCTCCACTTT
CASRRPGDRDSPLHF
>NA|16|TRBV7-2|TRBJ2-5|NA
TGTGCCAGCAGCTCCGCAGGGTCCTCCAGGCGAGAGACCCAGTACTTC
CASSSAGSSRRETQYF
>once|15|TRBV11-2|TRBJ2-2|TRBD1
TGTGCCAGCAGCCCCGGGACAGGGAACACCGGGGAGCTGTTTTTT
CASSPGTGNTGELFF
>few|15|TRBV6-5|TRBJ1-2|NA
TGTGCCAGCAGTTACTCGAACCAGGGGAACTATGGCTACACCTTC
CASSYSNQGNYGYTF
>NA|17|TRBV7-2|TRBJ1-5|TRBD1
TGTGCCAGCAGCTTAGCTGGGGGGCAGGGGGCGGATCAGCCCCAGCATTTT
CASSLAGGQGADQPQHF
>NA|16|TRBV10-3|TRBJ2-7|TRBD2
TGTGCCATCAGCCTTCAGCGGGGGGCAGTGTCCTACGAGCAGTACTTC
CAISLQRGAVSYEQYF
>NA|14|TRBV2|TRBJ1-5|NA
TGTGCCAGCTGGCGCGGGTATCGCAATCAGCCCCAGCATTTT
CASWRGYRNQPQHF
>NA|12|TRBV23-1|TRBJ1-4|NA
TGCGGAGGTGGGGACACCAATGAAAAACTGTTTTTT
CGGGDTNEKLFF
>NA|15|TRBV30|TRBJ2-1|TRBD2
TGTGCCTGGAGTACGACTAGCGGGGTGGTTAATGAGCAGTTCTTC
CAWSTTSGVVNEQFF
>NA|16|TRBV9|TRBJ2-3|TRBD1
TGTGCCAGCAGCGTAGGGACAGGGGGCCGCGCAGATACGCAGTATTTT
CASSVGTGGRADTQYF
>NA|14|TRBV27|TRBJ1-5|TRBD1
TGTGCCAGCGCCGGGACAGGGGATATGCAGCCCCAGCATTTT
CASAGTGDMQPQHF
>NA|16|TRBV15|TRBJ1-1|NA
TGTGCCACCAGCAGAGATCTTCAGGGCCAAAACACTGAAGCTTTCTTT
CATSRDLQGQNTEAFF
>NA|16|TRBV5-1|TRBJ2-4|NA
TGCGCCAGCAGCTTGGGTACAGGGCTCGTCAAAAACATTCAGTACTTC
CASSLGTGLVKNIQYF
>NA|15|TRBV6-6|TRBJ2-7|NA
TGTGCCAGCAGTTATAGCGGCGTGAGCTCCTACGAGCAGTACTTC
CASSYSGVSSYEQYF
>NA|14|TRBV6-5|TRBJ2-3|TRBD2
TGTGCCAGCACCTCCCGGGGGGTTCTAGATACGCAGTATTTT
CASTSRGVLDTQYF
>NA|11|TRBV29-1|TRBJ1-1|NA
TGCAGCGGTCGACAGAAGACTGAAGCTTTCTTT
CSGRQKTEAFF
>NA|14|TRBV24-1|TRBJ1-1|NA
TGTGCCACCAGTGGAACAGGTATGAACACTGAAGCTTTCTTT
CATSGTGMNTEAFF
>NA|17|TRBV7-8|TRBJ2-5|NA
TGTGCCAGCAGCCTAGACGTTGTAGTCGGGTTCCAAGAGACCCAGTACTTC
CASSLDVVVGFQETQYF
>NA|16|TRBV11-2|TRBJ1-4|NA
TGTGCCAGCAGCTACCGGGGCGCAGGGGCTAATGAAAAACTGTTTTTT
CASSYRGAGANEKLFF
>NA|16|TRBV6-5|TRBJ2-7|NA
TGTGCCAGCAGTTACTCGGGCCGGGAGAGACTTTTTCACCAGTACTTC
CASSYSGRERLFHQYF
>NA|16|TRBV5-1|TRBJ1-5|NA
TGCGCCAGCAGCTTGGCGCCAGGGGTGAGCAATCAGCCCCAGCATTTT
CASSLAPGVSNQPQHF
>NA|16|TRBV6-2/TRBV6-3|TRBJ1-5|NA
TGTGCCAGCAGTTACGATCAGGGGATGATAAAGCAGCCCCAGCATTTT
CASSYDQGMIKQPQHF
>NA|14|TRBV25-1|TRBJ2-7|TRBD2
TGTGCCAGCAGTACCGCAGCGGGAGTTCTCGAGCAGTACTTC
CASSTAAGVLEQYF
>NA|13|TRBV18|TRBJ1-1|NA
TGTGCCACCAACCCCGGGGGGGACACTGAAGCTTTCTTT
CATNPGGDTEAFF
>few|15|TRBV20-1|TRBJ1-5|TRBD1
TGCAGTGCTAGTCTCGCAGGGGGTAGCAATCAGCCCCAGCATTTT
CSASLAGGSNQPQHF
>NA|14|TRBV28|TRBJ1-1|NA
TGTGCCAGCAGCTTAAGGGGTGGGGATGGGGTAGCTTTCTTT
CASSLRGGDGVAFF
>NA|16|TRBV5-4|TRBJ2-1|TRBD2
TGTGCCAGCAGCCCCACCCGGGGGGGCTCCTACAATGAGCAGTTCTTC
CASSPTRGGSYNEQFF
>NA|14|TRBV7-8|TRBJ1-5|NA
TGTGCCAGCAGTTCGAACAGGGCGGGTCAGCCCCAGCATTTT
CASSSNRAGQPQHF